What follows are 2 T cell receptor beta chains derived from one specimen sequenced in a study of post-analysis software for immune sequencing data. General study results and limits: The study found TRBV5-6, TRBV5-1 and TRBV20-1 among five TRBV segments more frequent in patients than controls.

Their cognate antigens are unknown. The TCR beta cDNA libraries contained unique molecular identifiers. TCRdb processed the PCR reads anew with MiXCR; each CDR3 protein has one entry. The top ten hold over 1.5% of the sample, which has under 650,000 distinct CDR3 sequences, 44% seen once. The material sequenced was blood. The receptor source for this set is a girl aged 10-17 years with multiple sclerosis.

This clonotype appeared a few times. V and J are TRBV29-1 and TRBJ2-1; possibly TRBD1 or TRBD2 for D (7 bases each). The CDR3 has 14 amino acids. From germline, CDR1 is SQVTM and CDR2 ANQGSEA. The V end was cut by 4 bases, the J end by 4 bases, with 14 bases between. The CDR3 coding sequence is TGCAGCGTTGTACGGCAGGGGGGGTACAATGAGCAGTTCTTC. Residues: CSVVRQGGYNEQFF.

The chain employs TRBV9 and TRBJ2-1; TRBD2 aligns across 9 bases. The CDR3 consists of 15 residues. V was clipped by 5 bases and J by 8 bases; unmatched bases: 11. CDR1 is SGDLS and CDR2 is YYNGEE in the germline V gene. The CDR3 loop reads CASSAPGLAPYEQFF. The CDR3 region has the DNA TGTGCCAGCAGTGCACCGGGACTAGCACCTTATGAGCAGTTCTTC.